The present T cell receptor (beta chain) was sequenced within a study of Graves' ophthalmopathy and Graves' hyperthyroidism. Whole-study findings and limits: Sensitivity of 87.88% and specificity of 65% to 83% were achieved when a 13-signature model separated ophthalmopathy from stable hyperthyroidism.

RNA transcripts were the template, and TCR beta CDR3 regions were amplified from them. An opening RT-PCR round employed HTBI primers and preceded a second-round multiplex PCR. Using its own MiXCR run on the multiplex PCR reads, TCRdb lists one record per CDR3 protein. The sample yields about 1.2 million distinct CDR3 sequences, 35% to 40% seen once. V gave up 8 bases and J gave up 0 bases, with 17 bases separating them. The CDR3 sequence is 16 residues long. Per germline, CDR1 SNHLY and CDR2 FYNNEI. With respect to this clonotype: Its target is not known.

The TCR was taken from an adult man with Graves' hyperthyroidism. Sequenced: peripheral blood or thyroid tissue (not recorded which). J is TRBJ1-5 and V is TRBV2, with D maybe TRBD1 (6 bases). As DNA, the CDR3 is TGTGCCAGCGGAGGGGTTTTAGGGGGTAGCAATCAGCCCCAGCATTTT. This gives the protein CASGGVLGGSNQPQHF.